These 27 T cell receptor beta chains originate from one sample sequenced in a study of blood T cell repertoires in COVID-19. The protocol was immunoSEQ multiplex PCR, while the TCRdb copy is restricted to in-frame clones and leaves out a portion. The table includes 200,000 or so clones, 80% to 90% detected once. The sample comprised peripheral blood. These receptors all come from a man in his sixties with acute or convalescent COVID-19.

The chain joins TRBV30 to TRBJ2-5, with 9 positions matching TRBD2. This CDR3 spans 22 amino acids. V shed 3 bases and J 0 bases; nucleotides not matched to a gene: 26. Germline V gives CDR1 GTSNPN, CDR2 SVGIG (reference sequence). CDR3 sequence reads: CAWSGIFRGGRARWFNQETQYF. DNA of the CDR3: TGTGCCTGGAGCGGCATTTTTCGGGGCGGGAGGGCCCGGTGGTTCAACCAAGAGACCCAGTACTTC.

The V and J genes are TRBV4-1 and TRBJ2-5, with 8 nucleotides matching TRBD2. With V trimmed by 5 bases and J by 5 bases, 13 bases remained unmatched. Germline CDR1 is MGHRA and CDR2 is YSYEKL. This CDR3 has 16 residues. Here the CDR3 DNA reads TGCGCCAGCAGCGTAACGGGAGGGCCGGGGTTTGAGACCCAGTACTTC. This translates into CASSVTGGPGFETQYF.

The chain links TRBV25-1 to TRBJ1-1, with TRBD1 identical over 7 bases. V lost 0 bases and J lost 1; bases outside the gene matches: 5. CDR3 length equals 16 residues. The germline CDR1 and CDR2 sequences are MGHDK and SYGVNS. The DNA for the CDR3 is TGTGCCAGCAGTGAATACGGGACAGTAAAGAACACTGAAGCTTTCTTT. It translates to CASSEYGTVKNTEAFF.

This chain joins TRBV9 and TRBJ2-1; D might be TRBD1 (6 bases). Per germline, CDR1 SGDLS and CDR2 YYNGEE. The V and J ends lost 2 bases and 8 bases respectively, with 20 bases between them. The CDR3 extends over 16 amino acids. CDR3 amino acids: CASSVTQGRYLDEQFF. CDR3 bases: TGTGCCAGCAGCGTGACACAGGGTCGCTATCTCGATGAGCAGTTCTTC.

This chain uses TRBV5-1 with TRBJ2-3; 8 nucleotides agree with TRBD1. The germline V gene encodes CDR1 SGHRS and CDR2 YFSETQ. V lost 6 bases, J lost 4 bases, and 4 bases stayed unmatched. The length of the CDR3 is 13 residues. CDR3 nucleotides: TGCGCCAGCACGACAGGGGCCTCAGATACGCAGTATTTT. Protein: CASTTGASDTQYF.

This chain links TRBV25-1 with TRBJ1-1, with 8 bases aligning to TRBD1. The CDR3 is 16 residues long. V gave up 5 bases and J gave up 0 bases; unmatched junction bases: 8. Germline-derived CDR1 and CDR2 are MGHDK and SYGVNS. The CDR3 sequence: CASSSLGTGMNTEAFF. CDR3 nucleotide sequence: TGTGCCAGCAGTTCCCTAGGGACAGGTATGAACACTGAAGCTTTCTTT.

This chain links TRBV10-3 with TRBJ2-1; TRBD1 matches at 9 bases. Trimming took 6 bases from V and 7 from J; bases not matched to a gene: 25. This CDR3 is 20 amino acids long. CDR1 and CDR2 from the germline V gene are ENHRY and SYGVKD. The CDR3 spells CAIRAAGQGGPWASGNEQFF. The CDR3 DNA reads as TGTGCCATCAGGGCGGCGGGACAGGGTGGTCCGTGGGCTAGCGGAAATGAGCAGTTCTTC.

This chain joins TRBV18 and TRBJ1-5, with 11 positions matching TRBD1. The CDR3 loop spans 14 amino acids. Germline trimming cut 6 bases from V and 9 bases from J; bases unmatched to any gene: 7. Germline CDR1 KGHSH, CDR2 LQKENI. The CDR3 DNA reads as TGTGCCAGCTCCTCGGGACAGGGGGATCTGCCCCAGCATTTT. Translation: CASSSGQGDLPQHF.

The chain combines TRBV5-5 with TRBJ2-6, with TRBD1 matching over 10 bases. CDR1 is SGHKS and CDR2 is YYEKEE in the germline V gene (reference sequence). CDR3 length: 19 residues. V shed 3 bases, J shed 1 base, and the junction held 10 bases outside the gene matches. The CDR3 reads CASSSKTGGISSGANVLTF. In DNA, the CDR3 is TGTGCCAGCAGCTCAAAGACAGGGGGCATTTCTTCTGGGGCCAACGTCCTGACTTTC.

The chain employs TRBV5-4 and TRBJ1-1; D possibly corresponds to TRBD1 (5 bases). Germline-derived CDR1 and CDR2 are SGHNT and YYREEE (reference sequence). Trimming removed 4 bases at V and 11 bases at J, with 15 bases between. This CDR3 is 12 amino acids long. CDR3 protein: CASSPGTGLAFF. In nucleotides, the CDR3 is TGTGCCAGCAGCCCAGGGACTGGGTTGGCTTTCTTT.

Notes on this clone: One junction end disagrees with the germline gene, perhaps due to a read error. The chain carries TRBV7-9 and TRBJ1-2; 7 bases line up with TRBD1. The CDR3 covers 15 residues. Germline loops: CDR1 SEHNR, CDR2 FQNEAQ (reference sequence). The CDR3 sequence is CASTLSGTALYGYTF. CDR3 nucleotide sequence: TGTGCCAGCACCTTATCCGGGACAGCACTCTATGGCTACACCTTC. The full variable domain, its missing parts supplied by reference TRBV7-9 and TRBJ1-2, is DTGVSQNPRHKITKRGQNVTFRCDPISEHNRLYWYRQTLGQGPEFLTYFQNEAQLEKSRLLSDRFSAERPKGSFSTLEIQRTEQGDSAMYLCASTLSGTALYGYTFGSGTRLTVV.

This clone was seen more than once but under ten times. This chain links TRBV27 with TRBJ2-7, with 10 nucleotides matching TRBD1. This CDR3 has 14 residues. V shed 5 bases and J 3 bases; nucleotides not matched to a gene: 4. CDR1 is MNHEY and CDR2 is SMNVEV in the germline V gene (reference sequence). CDR3 in amino acids: CASSPGQGNYEQYF. In DNA form, the CDR3 reads TGTGCCAGCAGTCCGGGACAGGGGAACTACGAGCAGTACTTC.

The chain carries TRBV3-1 (or the pseudogene TRBV3-2) and TRBJ2-7; TRBD2 agrees at 13 bases. There are 19 residues in the CDR3. Germline-derived CDR1 and CDR2 are LGHDT and YNNKEL (reference sequence). The V segment lost 1 base and the J segment 3 bases; nucleotides outside the gene matches: 12. The CDR3 protein is CASSQGLAGGVIKLYEQYF. The CDR3 coding sequence is TGTGCCAGCAGCCAAGGACTAGCGGGAGGAGTAATAAAACTCTACGAGCAGTACTTC.

This clone is large within its sample. This CDR3 is also generated by other DNA sequences in the sample. This chain connects TRBV6-6 to TRBJ2-7, with TRBD2 matching 8 bases. This CDR3 spans 12 amino acids. Germline-derived CDR1 and CDR2 are MNHNY and SVGAGI (reference sequence). J gave up 1 base and V 9 bases, and 2 bases lay outside the gene matches. CDR3 coding DNA: TGTGCCAGTACTAGCGGTTCCTACGAGCAGTACTTC. Translation: CASTSGSYEQYF.

The chain links TRBV7-8 to TRBJ1-2, with 10 nucleotides matching TRBD1. There are 15 residues in the CDR3. The J segment lost 5 bases and the V segment lost 5 bases, leaving 8 bases of the junction unmatched. CDR1 is SGHVS and CDR2 is FQNEAQ in the germline V gene. The CDR3 DNA follows: TGTGCCAGCAGCCCACCGGGACAGGGGAGGTATGGCTACACCTTC. Translation gives CASSPPGQGRYGYTF.

The chain joins TRBV19 to TRBJ1-1, with D possibly TRBD1 on 5 matching bases. This CDR3 has 13 residues. The germline CDR1 and CDR2 sequences are LNHDA and SQIVND (reference sequence). Trimming took 6 bases from V and 0 from J, leaving 8 bases between them. Here the CDR3 reads CASSQQVNTEAFF. The CDR3 DNA reads as TGTGCCAGTAGCCAACAGGTGAACACTGAAGCTTTCTTT.

This chain's CDR3 is CASSQGLNLSPLHF. In DNA, the CDR3 is TGTGCCAGCAGCCAAGGACTTAATCTTTCTCCCCTCCACTTT. The chain combines TRBV3-1 (or the pseudogene TRBV3-2) with TRBJ1-6, with no clear D. The germline V gene encodes CDR1 LGHDT and CDR2 YNNKEL (reference sequence). V lost 1 base to trimming and J lost 13 bases, with 14 bases between them. This CDR3 spans 14 amino acids.

In regard to this clone: The junction departs from the called germline gene at one end, perhaps through a read error. This chain links TRBV18 with TRBJ2-7; TRBD1 matches at 9 bases. The CDR3 is 14 amino acids. Germline values: CDR1 KGHSH, CDR2 LQKENI. CDR3 amino acids: CASTPGTGSYEQYF. DNA of the CDR3: TGTGCCAGCACACCGGGGACAGGGTCTTACGAGCAGTACTTC.

The J gene is TRBJ1-1, the V gene TRBV5-1, with 9 bases identical to TRBD1. Germline trimming cut 6 bases from V and 1 base from J; bases unmatched to any gene: 4. Per the germline V gene, CDR1 is SGHRS and CDR2 is YFSETQ. The CDR3 consists of 14 residues. CDR3 sequence (DNA): TGCGCCAGCACAACAGGGGGCCAGAACACTGAAGCTTTCTTT. Its translation: CASTTGGQNTEAFF. The full variable domain, its missing parts supplied by reference TRBV5-1 and TRBJ1-1, is KAGVTQTPRYLIKTRGQQVTLSCSPISGHRSVSWYQQTPGQGLQFLFEYFSETQRNKGNFPGRFSGRQFSNSRSEMNVSTLELGDSALYLCASTTGGQNTEAFFGQGTRLTVV.

The J gene is TRBJ2-2, the V gene TRBV5-1, with 13 bases fitting TRBD2. Germline lookup yields CDR1 SGHRS and CDR2 YFSETQ. J lost 6 bases, V lost 4 bases, and 3 bases had no gene match. The CDR3 totals 15 residues. CDR3 sequence reads: CASSETSGRSGELFF. CDR3 DNA sequence: TGCGCCAGCAGCGAGACTAGCGGGAGGTCCGGGGAGCTGTTTTTT.

The chain links TRBV27 to TRBJ2-5; maybe TRBD2 (6 bases). The CDR3 is 14 residues long. V lost 6 bases to trimming and J lost 3 bases, with 14 bases between them. CDR1 and CDR2 (germline): MNHEY, SMNVEV (reference sequence). CDR3 in DNA: TGTGCCAGCAGGCCAATCGGGGGAGAAGAGACCCAGTACTTC. It codes for CASRPIGGEETQYF.

The rearrangement links TRBV4-1 to TRBJ2-7, with 10 nucleotides matching TRBD1. The germline gives CDR1 MGHRA, CDR2 YSYEKL. The CDR3 totals 16 residues. J lost 6 bases, V lost 1 base, and 9 bases had no gene match. The CDR3 here is CASSQVPGQGHVEQYF. The CDR3 DNA sequence: TGCGCCAGCAGCCAAGTTCCGGGACAGGGGCACGTCGAGCAGTACTTC.

The rearrangement joins TRBV5-5 to TRBJ2-5, with 15 positions matching TRBD2. Per germline, CDR1 SGHKS and CDR2 YYEKEE (reference sequence). V lost 4 bases, J lost 3 bases, and 7 bases stayed unmatched. The CDR3 sequence is 17 residues long. CDR3 residues: CASSAAGTSGGKETQYF. CDR3 DNA: TGTGCCAGCAGCGCCGCCGGGACTAGCGGGGGGAAAGAGACCCAGTACTTC.

The chain joins TRBV5-1 to TRBJ1-3, with unresolved D. CDR3 length equals 14 residues. V lost 6 bases and J 8 bases, leaving 18 bases between the germline ends. CDR1 and CDR2 (germline): SGHRS, YFSETQ. CDR3 nucleotides: TGCGCCAGCACCACCGGACTTACCGGGTACACCATATATTTT. Protein sequence: CASTTGLTGYTIYF.

This sequence joins TRBV6-5 and TRBJ2-3; 12 positions match TRBD2. Germline V gene sequence: CDR1 MNHEY, CDR2 SVGAGI. V gave up 11 bases and J gave up 6 bases; unmatched junction bases: 9. This CDR3 has 14 residues. In DNA, the CDR3 is TGTGCCGGGGGGAGACTAGCGGGAGCGGATACGCAGTATTTT. Translation gives CAGGRLAGADTQYF.

CDR3 in DNA: TGTGCCAGCAGCTTACGCTCTAGCGGGGGGTACCAAGAGACCCAGTACTTC. The encoded protein is CASSLRSSGGYQETQYF. The chain has TRBV7-2 and TRBJ2-5, with 11 bases lining up with TRBD2. The V and J ends lost 2 bases and 0 bases, in that order; junction bases with no gene match: 5. CDR1 is SGHTA, CDR2 FQGNSA, per germline. The length of the CDR3 is 17 residues. Using reference TRBV7-2 and TRBJ2-5 for the parts outside the CDR3, the full variable domain is GAGVSQSPSNKVTEKGKDVELRCDPISGHTALYWYRQSLGQGLEFLIYFQGNSAPDKSGLPSDRFSAERTGGSVSTLTIQRTQQEDSAVYLCASSLRSSGGYQETQYFGPGTRLLVL.

In DNA form, the CDR3 reads TGTGCCAGCAGGGGACAGCTCTTGGTATATGGCTACACCTTC. This gives the protein CASRGQLLVYGYTF. The chain couples TRBV6-5 to TRBJ1-2, with 7 positions matching TRBD1. Losses at the gene ends were 6 bases for V and 5 bases for J; bases not matched to a gene: 9. CDR1 is MNHEY, CDR2 SVGAGI, per germline. The CDR3 sequence is 14 residues long.